One and the same sample provided the 20 T cell receptor beta chains below, sequenced in a study of Ad26.COV2.S vaccination and SARS-CoV-2 variants. Sample treatment: 15 to 20 received Ad26.COV2.S at low or high dose, single or two shots; about 5 received placebo; per-sample allocation not given. Collection of the samples took place on day 63 after the first injection of vaccine or placebo. Clones were read by immunoSEQ multiplex PCR, and TCRdb kept only the in-frame ones, dropping some. Of just under 250,000 clones listed, more than 75% are singletons. Material: peripheral blood, obtained in a trial of Ad26.COV2.S vaccine versus placebo. These receptors were collected from a person between 18 and 60 years old who received the Ad26.COV2.S COVID-19 vaccine or a placebo.

This chain joins TRBV25-1 and TRBJ2-1; possibly TRBD1 or TRBD2 for D (6 bases each). The CDR3 is made up of 16 amino acids. V was trimmed by 8 bases and J by 7 bases, leaving 24 bases between them. CDR1 is MGHDK and CDR2 is SYGVNS in the germline V gene. The CDR3 is CASAPGGGTLRNEQFF. The CDR3, as DNA: TGTGCCAGCGCCCCAGGAGGGGGTACTCTGCGGAATGAGCAGTTCTTC.

The chain has TRBV27 and TRBJ1-6; 10 nucleotides align to TRBD1. The CDR3 contains 18 residues. Germline assignment: CDR1 MNHEY and CDR2 SMNVEV (reference sequence). V shed 4 bases and J 8 bases; nucleotides not matched to a gene: 14. The DNA for the CDR3 is TGTGCCAGCAGTTCCATGCCCCCCAGGACAGGGGGATATTCACCCCTCCACTTT. It encodes CASSSMPPRTGGYSPLHF.

The V call is TRBV5-1, the J call TRBJ2-7; perhaps TRBD1 as D (6 bases). The germline V gene has CDR1 SGHRS and CDR2 YFSETQ. V was clipped by 3 bases and J by 7 bases, with 11 bases between them. CDR3 length equals 12 residues. The CDR3 region is CASSWDTGEQYF. The CDR3, as DNA: TGCGCCAGCAGCTGGGACACTGGGGAGCAGTACTTC. The whole variable domain, filled in from reference TRBV5-1 and TRBJ2-7, reads KAGVTQTPRYLIKTRGQQVTLSCSPISGHRSVSWYQQTPGQGLQFLFEYFSETQRNKGNFPGRFSGRQFSNSRSEMNVSTLELGDSALYLCASSWDTGEQYFGPGTRLTVT.

The gene calls are TRBV4-1 and TRBJ1-4; D remains ambiguous. The germline V gene has CDR1 MGHRA and CDR2 YSYEKL. This CDR3 contains 16 residues. V lost 2 bases, J lost 0 bases, and 10 bases lay in between. The CDR3 is CASSQRKAATNEKLFF. The CDR3 nucleotides read TGCGCCAGCAGCCAACGCAAGGCTGCAACTAATGAAAAACTGTTTTTT.

The CDR3 sequence is CASSLEGQVYEQYF. The CDR3 DNA follows: TGCGCCAGCAGCTTGGAAGGACAGGTCTACGAGCAGTACTTC. The V call is TRBV5-1, the J call TRBJ2-7; 7 nucleotides match TRBD1. J lost 3 bases, V lost 0 bases, and 3 bases had no gene match. The CDR3 is 14 residues long. The germline gives CDR1 SGHRS, CDR2 YFSETQ. The full variable domain, in which reference TRBV5-1 and TRBJ2-7 provide the parts outside the CDR3, is KAGVTQTPRYLIKTRGQQVTLSCSPISGHRSVSWYQQTPGQGLQFLFEYFSETQRNKGNFPGRFSGRQFSNSRSEMNVSTLELGDSALYLCASSLEGQVYEQYFGPGTRLTVT.

The chain has TRBV9 and TRBJ1-2; 8 positions agree with TRBD1. With 2 bases clipped from V and 7 bases from J, the junction kept 10 bases outside the gene matches. In germline, CDR1 is SGDLS, CDR2 YYNGEE. The CDR3 is 15 residues long. The CDR3 protein is CASSVSGGGWGGYTF. CDR3 DNA sequence: TGTGCCAGCAGCGTGTCAGGGGGCGGGTGGGGTGGCTACACCTTC.

This sequence joins TRBV5-1 and TRBJ2-1; 7 bases map to TRBD2. The V segment lost 4 bases and the J segment 3 bases; nucleotides outside the gene matches: 7. CDR3 size: 15 residues. Germline V lookup: CDR1 SGHRS, CDR2 YFSETQ. CDR3 coding DNA: TGCGCCAGCAGCCCTGACAGCGGGAACTACAATGAGCAGTTCTTC. This sequence encodes CASSPDSGNYNEQFF.

The chain recombines TRBV5-5 with TRBJ1-1; D might be TRBD1 (5 bases). V was pared by 4 bases and J by 5 bases, with 12 bases between. Germline loops: CDR1 SGHKS, CDR2 YYEKEE (reference sequence). The CDR3 is made up of 13 amino acids. CDR3 amino acids: CASSLGGRTEAFF. CDR3 coding DNA: TGTGCCAGCAGCCTGGGGGGACGGACTGAAGCTTTCTTT.

This chain connects TRBV30 to TRBJ2-1, with TRBD1 matching over 10 bases. V dropped 0 bases and J dropped 3; count of bases not matched to a gene: 8. The CDR3 runs to 17 residues. Germline V CDR1 and CDR2: GTSNPN, SVGIG (reference sequence). The CDR3 DNA is TGTGCCTGGAGTGTACGGACAGGGGGTTTGGGCTACAATGAGCAGTTCTTC. Residues: CAWSVRTGGLGYNEQFF.

This chain uses TRBV6-1 with TRBJ1-4; D not certain. The length of the CDR3 is 13 residues. V lost 2 bases to trimming and J lost 11 bases, with 12 bases between them. Germline CDR1 is MNHNS and CDR2 is SASEGT. CDR3 sequence reads: CASSETQSYKLFF. The CDR3 DNA sequence: TGTGCCAGCAGTGAAACCCAATCCTACAAACTGTTTTTT.

The J gene is TRBJ2-2, the V gene TRBV5-1, with D possibly matching TRBD1 (6 bases). Trimming left V 0 bases short and J 1 base short, with 10 bases between. The CDR3 is made up of 16 amino acids. The germline V gene has CDR1 SGHRS and CDR2 YFSETQ. The CDR3 region is CASSLGTVMNTGELFF. The CDR3, as DNA: TGCGCCAGCAGCTTGGGGACAGTGATGAACACCGGGGAGCTGTTTTTT. The variable domain in full, with the rest retrieved from reference TRBV5-1 and TRBJ2-2, is KAGVTQTPRYLIKTRGQQVTLSCSPISGHRSVSWYQQTPGQGLQFLFEYFSETQRNKGNFPGRFSGRQFSNSRSEMNVSTLELGDSALYLCASSLGTVMNTGELFFGEGSRLTVL.

V and J are TRBV28 and TRBJ1-4; D gene ambiguous. Germline CDR1 and CDR2: MDHEN and SYDVKM. The length of the CDR3 is 14 residues. Between the trimmed V and J ends, which lost 1 base and 7 bases, there was a span of 10 bases. As DNA, the CDR3 is TGTGCCAGCAGTTTATTGAGGTACGGTGAAAAACTGTTTTTT. The encoded protein is CASSLLRYGEKLFF. Supplemented by reference TRBV28 and TRBJ1-4, the full variable domain reads DVKVTQSSRYLVKRTGEKVFLECVQDMDHENMFWYRQDPGLGLRLIYFSYDVKMKEKGDIPEGYSVSREKKERFSLILESASTNQTSMYLCASSLLRYGEKLFFGSGTQLSVL.

The chain couples TRBV4-3 to TRBJ2-5, with 11 positions matching TRBD1. Germline trimming cut 4 bases from V and 5 bases from J; bases unmatched to any gene: 6. The CDR3 totals 15 residues. CDR1 LGHNA and CDR2 YSLEER come from the germline V gene. Here the CDR3 reads CASSPGQGAGETQYF. The CDR3 DNA follows: TGCGCCAGCAGCCCAGGACAGGGGGCCGGGGAGACCCAGTACTTC.

The chain carries TRBV6-5 and TRBJ2-7; 7 bases are a match to TRBD1. The germline V gene has CDR1 MNHEY and CDR2 SVGAGI. Trimming at V came to 5 bases and at J to 1 base, leaving 5 bases not matched to a gene. This CDR3 has 14 residues. Here the CDR3 reads CASSTPGQSYEQYF. In DNA form, the CDR3 reads TGTGCCAGCAGTACTCCGGGACAGTCCTACGAGCAGTACTTC.

This clone occurred once. The chain is built from TRBV7-8 and TRBJ1-2, with D possibly TRBD1 on 5 matching bases. CDR3 length: 15 amino acids. Germline loops: CDR1 SGHVS, CDR2 FQNEAQ. Trimming shortened V by 0 bases and J by 2 bases, and 10 bases separated the two germline ends. The DNA of the CDR3 is TGTGCCAGCAGCTTAGCGGGGGATACGAACTATGGCTACACCTTC. It codes for CASSLAGDTNYGYTF.

The chain has TRBV19 and TRBJ2-4, with TRBD2 matching over 7 bases. V shed 4 bases, J shed 5 bases, and the junction held 8 bases outside the gene matches. Germline V gene lookup returns CDR1 LNHDA and CDR2 SQIVND (reference sequence). The CDR3 totals 15 residues. CDR3 residues: CASSKGPAGENIQYF. The CDR3 DNA reads as TGTGCCAGTAGTAAGGGACCCGCGGGGGAAAACATTCAGTACTTC. The full variable domain, in which reference TRBV19 and TRBJ2-4 provide the parts outside the CDR3, is DGGITQSPKYLFRKEGQNVTLSCEQNLNHDAMYWYRQDPGQGLRLIYYSQIVNDFQKGDIAEGYSVSREKKESFPLTVTSAQKNPTAFYLCASSKGPAGENIQYFGAGTRLSVL.

The CDR3 loop is CASTDGPTQYF. CDR3 DNA sequence: TGTGCCAGCACCGATGGCCCTACGCAGTATTTT. The V and J genes are TRBV5-4 and TRBJ2-3; D unresolved. CDR1 and CDR2 from the germline V gene are SGHNT and YYREEE (reference sequence). V was trimmed by 6 bases and J by 8 bases, leaving 10 bases between them. The CDR3 contains 11 residues.

The CDR3 spells CASTKGTDLEWDESPLHF. The DNA for the CDR3 is TGTGCCAGCACCAAAGGGACGGATCTAGAATGGGACGAATCACCCCTCCACTTT. The V call is TRBV11-2, the J call TRBJ1-6; D perhaps matches TRBD1 (5 bases). The germline gives CDR1 SGHAT, CDR2 FQNNGV. The CDR3 consists of 18 residues. V lost 7 bases and J 10 bases, leaving 29 bases between the germline ends.

The gene calls are TRBV5-1 and TRBJ1-2; D may be TRBD1 (6 bases). The V end lost 0 bases, the J end lost 6 bases, and 12 bases lay between the germline ends. Germline assignment: CDR1 SGHRS and CDR2 YFSETQ. This CDR3 region has 14 residues. The CDR3 sequence is CASSLDWGRDGYTF. The CDR3 nucleotides read TGCGCCAGCAGCTTGGACTGGGGGCGGGATGGCTACACCTTC.

The CDR3 is CSASPPSGRLDEQYF. The CDR3 coding sequence is TGCAGTGCTAGTCCCCCCAGCGGGAGACTCGACGAGCAGTACTTC. V gene TRBV20-1 combines with J gene TRBJ2-7; TRBD2 matches 8 bases. V gave up 3 bases and J gave up 5 bases; unmatched junction bases: 12. The CDR3 extends over 15 amino acids. CDR1 is DFQATT, CDR2 SNEGSKA, per germline (reference sequence).